The T cell receptor beta chain described here comes from a study of T cell repertoires in cytomegalovirus infection (dated by TCRdb to the late 2010s). About the full investigation: Peptide stimulations targeted recently identified HLA-C-restricted CMV epitopes, whose presentation resists viral immunomodulation, together with well-studied HLA-B-restricted epitopes. Donor HLA type was relevant to the analysis, because carriage of CMV infection together with the matching HLA type was indicated by public TCR beta signatures.

As encoded in the germline V gene, CDR1 is MNHGY while CDR2 is SVAAGI. The CDR3 runs 15 residues from the cysteine to the phenylalanine. The DNA shown is the 45-base CDR3, in frame from base 1. V gives up 8 bases and J gives up 0 bases, and the segment between their germline ends measures 16 bases. This sample was sequenced with an Illumina HiSeq 1500. TCRdb reprocessed the public reads (quality trimming at Q25 with fastp, clone calling with MiXCR) and kept in-frame beta chains. One record per CDR3 amino acid sequence lists the most common genes and DNA. Counted in this sample were 600,000 to 700,000 distinct CDR3 sequences; around 31% of them appeared once. The ten largest clones capture 15% to 20% of the sample. Overall results and qualifications from the work: In both this cohort and an independent cohort of a few hundred donors, the cumulative frequency of public TCR beta family members distinguished carriers of CMV infection plus the relevant HLA type. The ex vivo response was dominated by HLA-C-restricted CMV-specific TCR beta clonotypes, which also provided the single most frequent clonotype in two of eight donors.

The treatment or condition label on this specimen signifies: in vitro stimulation with specific CMV peptide epitopes to enrich CMV-specific T cells. With respect to this clonotype: No antigen is known for it. Per-nucleotide qualities are absent, and no much larger clonotype sits a single base away.

Sequencing used cultured PBMCs, obtained from culture after CMV antigen stimulation. Rearrangement joined TRBV6-9 to TRBJ1-1; TRBD1 is a possible D gene, resting on 5 matching bases. The sequence was obtained from a human donor in good health (CMV status not recorded). Some clones in this sample may be carry-over from other donors' samples. The DNA sequence is given as TGTGCCAGCCGAAGGCCGGGACCCTTGAACACTGAAGCTTTCTTT. It specifies CASRRPGPLNTEAFF.